The T cell receptor (beta chain) under discussion was sequenced for a study of blood T cell repertoires in COVID-19 (dated by TCRdb to the early 2020s). Background for the entire study: Collaborator samples came from the United States, Italy and Spain and covered acute and convalescent phases of COVID-19. The material from the prospective study consisted of cDNA or gDNA derived from T cells, B-cell-depleted T cells, or PBMCs. The dataset comprised deeply sampled blood TCRbeta repertoires from subjects exposed to, actively infected with, or recovered from COVID-19. A freely available public database, intended as a resource for researchers studying the immune response to SARS-CoV-2, is where the repertoires were released. The samples were drawn from the first 160 participants of the ongoing ImmuneRACE study and from some 1,300 subjects provided by 6 global collaborators. Nearly every sample came with metadata listing a de-identified subject ID, COVID-19 status, age in years and sex. HLA class I and class II types, where available, came from metadata supplied by the sample provider rather than from assay-based typing. General conclusions and limits of the study: How much clinical and demographic metadata was included differed by source and by participant, and the metadata was provided uncurated.

In Seattle, one collaborating source enrolled patients while the infection was active and tracked those patients longitudinally over the course of disease. The collaborating institutions used their own protocols to collect whole blood in K2EDTA tubes. Collaborator samples were shipped for TCRbeta analysis as frozen whole blood, isolated PBMCs, or DNA extracted from either sample type. A note on this clone: The antigen it recognizes is unknown. No base quality information exists; no much larger clone differs at one position.

CDR1 and CDR2 are drawn from the germline V gene (reference sequence): LNHDA, SQIVND. The CDR3 covers 13 residues, taking in both the cysteine and the phenylalanine. CDR3 DNA only is kept here, 39 bases in frame from base 1. V and J are truncated by 1 base and 3 bases respectively, leaving an intervening sequence of 6 bases. The immunoSEQ Assay, a bias-controlled multiplex PCR, was used to amplify TCRbeta CDR3 regions from genomic DNA. In the authors' own workflow: The number of nucleated cells in each sample was estimated from the amplification of reference gene primers within the assay. To quantify the absolute abundance of each unique TCRbeta CDR3 rearrangement, sequence reads were collapsed and filtered. For each sample, productive Simpson clonality was calculated as the square root of Simpson's diversity index over productive rearrangements. Not all clones reach the TCRdb copy of this immuneACCESS table, which keeps in-frame sequences only. Checked studies attribute under half of the gap to unresolved V genes and leave the rest unexplained. Clonal size and the V and J genes are those of that table, whereas D and trimming came from the DNA. The sample contains approximately 100,000 clones, 85% to 90% of them found a single time. The ten largest clones add up to around 3.9% of the sample.

Rearrangement joined TRBV19 to TRBJ1-2; the D gene lacks a confident call. The receptor was isolated from a human donor with COVID-19, enrolled during active disease. The donor label of this sample is uncertain. The sequenced material came from peripheral blood. The DNA sequence is given as TGTGCCAGTAGTATAGTACCGGACTATGGCTACACCTTC. Translated, it reads CASSIVPDYGYTF.